This paragraph reports one T cell receptor beta chain. The data originate from a study of blood T cell repertoires in COVID-19. Per the original methods: Nucleated cell counts were estimated from reference gene primer amplification. Clones were sequenced by immunoSEQ multiplex PCR, and TCRdb holds only the in-frame ones, with some missing. That table gives V, J and clone size, and the DNA gave D and trimming. The table includes about 170,000 clones, just under 85% detected once. From germline, CDR1 is MDHEN and CDR2 SYDVKM. There are 14 residues in the CDR3. Unmatched junction bases numbered 3, after V lost 2 bases and J lost 5 bases.

Input material: peripheral blood. The receptor was derived from a man aged 35-49 years who had recovered from COVID-19. The chain uses TRBV28 and TRBJ1-2, with 9 nucleotides matching TRBD1. This CDR3 is CASSLRGQGYGYTF. The CDR3 DNA reads TGTGCCAGCAGTTTAAGGGGACAGGGATATGGCTACACCTTC.